This T cell receptor (beta chain) was obtained from a study of glioma-infiltrating T cells. About the research overall: About one million peripheral T cells were targeted at roughly 4- to 11-fold coverage.

Trimming removed 5 bases from V and 7 bases from J; junction bases left unmatched: 11. There are 15 residues in the CDR3. CDR1 and CDR2 (germline): MNHEY, SVGAGI. The iRepertoire nested amplicon-rescue multiplex PCR amplified TCR alpha and beta CDR3s from RNA. Input was 100-400 ng of tissue mRNA or PBMC total RNA. MiXCR was run by TCRdb on the multiplex PCR reads, yielding one entry per CDR3 protein. The sample consists of roughly 350,000 distinct CDR3 sequences, about two fifths of them appearing once. The sample consisted of glioma tissue, nonneoplastic brain tissue, or PBMCs (not recorded which). The rearrangement uses TRBV6-5 and TRBJ2-1; 7 positions match TRBD2. The sequence was obtained from a human donor with low-grade glioma or glioblastoma, undergoing nonglioma brain surgery, or in good health (not recorded which). This chain's CDR3 is CASSHWGGGRNEQFF. DNA of the CDR3: TGTGCCAGCAGTCACTGGGGGGGGGGAAGGAATGAGCAGTTCTTC.